Listed here are 30 T cell receptor beta chains from one sample, sequenced in a study of shared clonotypes between healthy human individuals (dated by TCRdb to between 2020 and 2021). Libraries were prepared through the immunoSEQ multiplex PCR assay. TCRdb limited this immuneACCESS table to in-frame rearrangements with V and J called. A share of clones is missing; checked studies link under half to unresolved V genes, and the rest is unexplained. The sample contains more than 1,200,000 clones, 98% of them found a single time. Of the sample, 0.36% is held by the ten largest clones. The sequencing input was naive CD4+ T cells sorted from blood. This specimen's cell subset or site label, per the study, means: CD45RA+ positively selected. These receptors originate from a man between 25 and 39 years old in good health.

The chain is built from TRBV18 and TRBJ2-3; D is uncertain. CDR3 size: 15 residues. V was clipped by 2 bases and J by 0 bases, with 9 bases between them. CDR1 KGHSH and CDR2 LQKENI come from the germline V gene. The CDR3 is CASSPNAMSTDTQYF. CDR3 in DNA: TGTGCCAGCTCACCAAACGCTATGAGCACAGATACGCAGTATTTT.

Regarding this clone: This same CDR3 is encoded by further DNA sequences in the sample. The V and J genes are TRBV7-2 and TRBJ2-7; D is unclear. Trimming took 5 bases from V and 0 from J, leaving 5 bases between them. This CDR3 comprises 12 residues. The germline V gene has CDR1 SGHTA and CDR2 FQGNSA. CDR3 residues: CASSRSSYEQYF. The CDR3 DNA sequence: TGTGCCAGCAGCCGCTCCTCCTACGAGCAGTACTTC. Looking up the rest from reference TRBV7-2 and TRBJ2-7 gives the full variable domain: GAGVSQSPSNKVTEKGKDVELRCDPISGHTALYWYRQSLGQGLEFLIYFQGNSAPDKSGLPSDRFSAERTGGSVSTLTIQRTQQEDSAVYLCASSRSSYEQYFGPGTRLTVT.

The rearrangement joins TRBV7-2 to TRBJ2-1, with TRBD2 as a possible D gene (5 bases). Germline lookup yields CDR1 SGHTA and CDR2 FQGNSA. Between the trimmed V and J ends, which lost 3 bases and 0 bases, there was a span of 9 bases. This CDR3 has 15 amino acids. CDR3 nucleotide sequence: TGTGCCAGCAGCTTCGCGGGCTTCTCCTACAATGAGCAGTTCTTC. It translates to CASSFAGFSYNEQFF. Using reference TRBV7-2 and TRBJ2-1 for the parts outside the CDR3, the full variable domain is GAGVSQSPSNKVTEKGKDVELRCDPISGHTALYWYRQSLGQGLEFLIYFQGNSAPDKSGLPSDRFSAERTGGSVSTLTIQRTQQEDSAVYLCASSFAGFSYNEQFFGPGTRLTVL.

The gene calls are TRBV7-2 and TRBJ1-1; weak D call: TRBD1 (5 bases). The CDR3 spans 14 residues. Looked up from germline, CDR1 is SGHTA and CDR2 is FQGNSA. The V end was cut by 5 bases, the J end by 2 bases, with 12 bases between. The DNA for the CDR3 is TGTGCCAGCAGCCAGACAGTTACTAACACTGAAGCTTTCTTT. This translates into CASSQTVTNTEAFF.

V is TRBV5-5 and J is TRBJ2-1; tentatively, D is TRBD1 (5 bases). The CDR3 extends over 13 amino acids. V was clipped by 5 bases and J by 6 bases, with 12 bases between them. Looked up from germline, CDR1 is SGHKS and CDR2 is YYEKEE (reference sequence). The CDR3: CASSPQGTNEQFF. The CDR3 coding sequence is TGTGCCAGCAGTCCTCAGGGAACCAATGAGCAGTTCTTC.

The rearrangement links TRBV5-6 to TRBJ2-1, with 10 bases matching TRBD2. This CDR3 is 15 amino acids long. Germline V CDR1 and CDR2: SGHDT, YYEEEE. The V gene end was trimmed by 4 bases and the J gene end by 4 bases; junction bases not matched to a gene: 5. Written as DNA, the CDR3 is TGTGCCAGCAGCAAGGGACTAGCGAAGTACAATGAGCAGTTCTTC. This translates into CASSKGLAKYNEQFF. Full variable domain (remainder filled in from reference TRBV5-6 and TRBJ2-1): DAGVTQSPTHLIKTRGQQVTLRCSPKSGHDTVSWYQQALGQGPQFIFQYYEEEERQRGNFPDRFSGHQFPNYSSELNVNALLLGDSALYLCASSKGLAKYNEQFFGPGTRLTVL.

The V and J genes are TRBV27 and TRBJ2-5; 11 nucleotides align to TRBD2. With 0 bases clipped from V and 7 bases from J, the junction kept 4 bases outside the gene matches. The CDR3 is 15 residues long. The germline gives CDR1 MNHEY, CDR2 SMNVEV (reference sequence). The CDR3 protein is CASSLSALAGGTQYF. Here the CDR3 DNA reads TGTGCCAGCAGTTTATCAGCCCTAGCGGGAGGGACCCAGTACTTC.

This chain uses TRBV7-6 with TRBJ2-2; D possibly corresponds to TRBD2 (6 bases). Germline V gene lookup returns CDR1 SGHVS and CDR2 FNYEAQ. This CDR3 is built from 17 residues. V was cut by 2 bases and J by 4 bases, with 17 bases left in between. In DNA, the CDR3 is TGTGCCAGCAGCTTAAGGGTCCGCGGGGTTGGCACCGGGGAGCTGTTTTTT. Its translation is CASSLRVRGVGTGELFF.

The gene calls are TRBV7-9 and TRBJ2-3; no clear D gene. Trimming shortened V by 5 bases and J by 9 bases, and 12 bases separated the two germline ends. This CDR3 comprises 12 residues. Germline values: CDR1 SEHNR, CDR2 FQNEAQ (reference sequence). The CDR3 here is CASSHDLGTQYF. The CDR3 bases are TGTGCCAGCAGCCACGACCTAGGGACGCAGTATTTT.

The chain uses TRBV7-8 and TRBJ2-7, with D unclear. Germline CDR1 SGHVS, CDR2 FQNEAQ. Trimming took 0 bases from V and 4 from J, leaving 7 bases between them. CDR3 size: 13 residues. The CDR3 DNA reads as TGTGCCAGCAGCTTAGCTTTTGGTTACGAGCAGTACTTC. Its protein product is CASSLAFGYEQYF.

The chain couples TRBV27 to TRBJ1-1; D is unclear. Per germline, CDR1 MNHEY and CDR2 SMNVEV (reference sequence). This CDR3 has 11 amino acids. The V end was cut by 6 bases, the J end by 4 bases, with 6 bases between. The CDR3 nucleotides are TGTGCCAGCAGGCTGTTCACTGAAGCTTTCTTT. Translating it yields CASRLFTEAFF.

This clone was detected only once. V usage is TRBV9 and J usage is TRBJ2-3, with 8 bases identical to TRBD2. J gave up 5 bases and V 4 bases, and 9 bases lay outside the gene matches. The CDR3 is 15 amino acids. Germline V lookup: CDR1 SGDLS, CDR2 YYNGEE. Here the CDR3 DNA reads TGTGCCAGCAGCCTGGTAGCGGGGAGAGGAGATACGCAGTATTTT. This codes for CASSLVAGRGDTQYF.

The chain is built from TRBV10-1 and TRBJ1-1; D is possibly TRBD1 (6 bases). V lost 3 bases, J lost 3 bases, and 17 bases lay in between. The CDR3 is made up of 16 amino acids. Per the germline V gene, CDR1 is WNHNN and CDR2 is SYGVQD (reference sequence). The CDR3 sequence is CASSDGNWGPHTEAFF. The CDR3 DNA reads TGCGCCAGCAGTGACGGGAATTGGGGGCCGCACACTGAAGCTTTCTTT.

The rearrangement joins TRBV14 to TRBJ2-7; weak D call: TRBD1 (6 bases). Germline values: CDR1 SGHDN, CDR2 FVKESK. The CDR3 has 15 residues. Deletions cut 0 bases from V and 4 bases from J, with 13 bases between. This chain's CDR3 is CASSQEVTGLYEQYF. In DNA, the CDR3 is TGTGCCAGCAGCCAAGAGGTAACAGGGTTATACGAGCAGTACTTC.

This sequence joins TRBV14 and TRBJ2-7; possible D gene TRBD2, 5 bases. Trimming stripped 5 bases from V and 7 bases from J, with 15 bases between. This CDR3 is built from 13 residues. CDR1 and CDR2 from the germline V gene are SGHDN and FVKESK. This chain's CDR3 is CASSYTLGGEQYF. In DNA, the CDR3 is TGTGCCAGCAGCTATACTTTGGGCGGGGAGCAGTACTTC.

The chain combines TRBV15 with TRBJ2-5; 10 bases agree with TRBD1. The ends lost 2 bases at V and 3 bases at J; junction bases unmatched: 6. The CDR3 is made up of 16 amino acids. The germline V gene has CDR1 LNHNV and CDR2 YYDKDF (reference sequence). This chain's CDR3 is CATSRSTGTGEETQYF. In DNA form, the CDR3 reads TGTGCCACCAGCAGATCAACCGGGACAGGGGAAGAGACCCAGTACTTC. Variable domain in full (rest from reference TRBV15 and TRBJ2-5): DAMVIQNPRYQVTQFGKPVTLSCSQTLNHNVMYWYQQKSSQAPKLLFHYYDKDFNNEADTPDNFQSRRPNTSFCFLDIRSPGLGDTAMYLCATSRSTGTGEETQYFGPGTRLLVL.

This rearrangement joins TRBV29-1 to TRBJ2-2; D is tentatively TRBD1 or TRBD2 (6 bases each). The CDR3 consists of 17 residues. Trimming took off 1 base at V and 0 bases at J, with 15 bases between the two ends. Germline V gives CDR1 SQVTM, CDR2 ANQGSEA. DNA of the CDR3: TGCAGCGTTGAAGGGCCGAGGGGGGCTCCGAACACCGGGGAGCTGTTTTTT. Translation gives CSVEGPRGAPNTGELFF.

This clone was seen a handful of times. The chain has TRBV9 and TRBJ1-5; no clear D. V dropped 3 bases and J dropped 2 bases, with 12 bases sitting between them. This CDR3 comprises 15 residues. Germline V CDR1 and CDR2: SGDLS, YYNGEE. In DNA form, the CDR3 reads TGTGCCAGCAGCGCTTCAGCCTTTCGCAATCAGCCCCAGCATTTT. Its translation is CASSASAFRNQPQHF.

As concerns this clone: The same CDR3 also results from other DNA sequences found in this sample. The chain links TRBV6-5 to TRBJ1-2; the match to TRBD1 covers 7 bases. Trimming took 6 bases from V and 4 from J; bases not matched to a gene: 5. The CDR3 is 13 residues long. Germline V gives CDR1 MNHEY, CDR2 SVGAGI. CDR3 sequence: CASSLGQVYGYTF. The CDR3 coding sequence is TGTGCCAGCAGCCTCGGACAGGTCTATGGCTACACCTTC.

J is TRBJ2-1 and V is TRBV7-2; D tentatively reads TRBD1 or TRBD2 (5 bases each). V lost 5 bases and J 2 bases, leaving 16 bases between the germline ends. Germline-derived CDR1 and CDR2 are SGHTA and FQGNSA. The CDR3 totals 16 residues. CDR3 nucleotide sequence: TGTGCCAGCAGCCGAGAGGGAGTGGGGGCCTACAATGAGCAGTTCTTC. Its protein is CASSREGVGAYNEQFF.

V gene TRBV7-6 combines with J gene TRBJ2-7, with D maybe TRBD2 (5 bases). V was trimmed by 5 bases and J by 2 bases, leaving 13 bases between them. CDR3 length: 14 amino acids. The germline V gene has CDR1 SGHVS and CDR2 FNYEAQ. The CDR3 DNA is TGTGCCAGCAGCCTCACGGAGGCTACCTACGAGCAGTACTTC. Its protein is CASSLTEATYEQYF.

The V and J genes are TRBV2 and TRBJ1-5; TRBD1 matches at 9 bases. The V gene's germline CDR1 is SNHLY and CDR2 FYNNEI. The V segment lost 7 bases and the J segment 4 bases; nucleotides outside the gene matches: 8. The CDR3 has 15 amino acids. The CDR3 protein is CASMQTGGSNQPQHF. The CDR3, as DNA: TGTGCCAGCATGCAGACAGGGGGATCGAATCAGCCCCAGCATTTT.

The chain combines TRBV7-6 with TRBJ2-1; 10 bases are shared with TRBD2. The CDR3 length is 15 residues. Trimming took 3 bases from V and 4 from J; bases not matched to a gene: 3. Germline V gene lookup returns CDR1 SGHVS and CDR2 FNYEAQ. This CDR3 is CASSFGLAVYNEQFF. The CDR3 nucleotides read TGTGCCAGCAGCTTCGGACTAGCGGTTTACAATGAGCAGTTCTTC.

V gene TRBV29-1 combines with J gene TRBJ2-7, with a weak D call TRBD1 (9 bases). The CDR3 spans 13 residues. Germline assignment: CDR1 SQVTM and CDR2 ANQGSEA. For the CDR3, the DNA is TGCGCGGGAGGCCGACAGGGGGCCTACGAGCAGTACTTC. It translates to CAGGRQGAYEQYF.

This chain links TRBV27 with TRBJ2-7; 7 bases match TRBD2. CDR3 length equals 13 residues. V was pared by 6 bases and J by 1 base, with 3 bases of the junction left unmatched. Germline CDR1 is MNHEY and CDR2 is SMNVEV (reference sequence). CDR3 bases: TGTGCCAGCAGGTGGACTAGTTCCTACGAGCAGTACTTC. This sequence encodes CASRWTSSYEQYF.

The chain recombines TRBV6-5 with TRBJ2-7; D unclear. The germline CDR1 and CDR2 sequences are MNHEY and SVGAGI. This CDR3 has 13 residues. V lost 3 bases and J lost 7, with 13 bases in between. The CDR3 sequence: CASSYIPVGEQYF. The CDR3 bases are TGTGCCAGCAGTTATATCCCCGTTGGAGAGCAGTACTTC.

The chain recombines TRBV5-4 with TRBJ2-1; unclear D gene. The V gene lost 4 bases and the J gene lost 8 bases, with 13 bases spanning the gap. The length of the CDR3 is 13 residues. CDR1 and CDR2 (germline): SGHNT, YYREEE (reference sequence). CDR3 nucleotide sequence: TGTGCCAGCAGCCTCCCAGCTTTGGATGAGCAGTTCTTC. This codes for CASSLPALDEQFF.

This chain connects TRBV18 to TRBJ2-3; maybe TRBD2 (5 bases). Between the trimmed V and J ends, which lost 3 bases and 1 base, there was a span of 20 bases. The CDR3 is 18 residues long. Germline CDR1 is KGHSH and CDR2 is LQKENI. The CDR3: CASSPQQVSGEGTDTQYF. The CDR3 DNA is TGTGCCAGCTCACCCCAGCAGGTCAGCGGAGAAGGCACAGATACGCAGTATTTT. Based on the CDR3 plus reference TRBV18 and TRBJ2-3, the full variable domain is NAGVMQNPRHLVRRRGQEARLRCSPMKGHSHVYWYRQLPEEGLKFMVYLQKENIIDESGMPKERFSAEFPKEGPSILRIQQVVRGDSAAYFCASSPQQVSGEGTDTQYFGPGTRLTVL.

Regarding this clone: Other nucleotide sequences from this sample produce the same CDR3. The chain combines TRBV9 with TRBJ1-5; no firm D call. The V gene's germline CDR1 is SGDLS and CDR2 YYNGEE. V shed 0 bases and J shed 7 bases, with 8 bases lying between them. The CDR3 spans 13 residues. CDR3 sequence (DNA): TGTGCCAGCAGCGTAGAGGAGGGACAGCCCCAGCATTTT. Its translation is CASSVEEGQPQHF.

This clone was recorded once. The V gene is TRBV6-5, the J gene TRBJ2-3, with D tentatively TRBD1 (5 bases). CDR3 length equals 14 residues. Deletions cut 5 bases from V and 6 bases from J, with 15 bases between. Germline lookup yields CDR1 MNHEY and CDR2 SVGAGI. In nucleotides, the CDR3 is TGTGCCAGCAGTAAAGGACACTCAGGGGATACGCAGTATTTT. Amino acid sequence: CASSKGHSGDTQYF.